These T cell receptor beta chains were read from a single sample in a study of T cells in Graves' hyperthyroidism and ophthalmopathy. TCRdb re-called the multiplex PCR reads through MiXCR, storing one row per CDR3 protein. The sample contains fewer than 650,000 distinct CDR3 sequences, approximately 15% of which appear only once. The sample taken for sequencing was blood. These receptors came from a woman aged 40 to 50 with Graves' ophthalmopathy. Both conserved end residues are part of each CDR3. A D gene is named only where the DNA matches it firmly.

>TRBD2|TRBV7-3
CASSSRCEREPYEQYF
>TRBD1|TRBV6-1
CASKDRETYEQYF
>TRBD1|TRBV6-2/TRBV6-3
CASSPDRVMWNTEAFF
>TRBD1|TRBV7-6
CASSLATAVEDRGPTETQYF
>.|TRBV20-1
CSAQRGGRLQETQYF
>TRBD2|TRBV5-1
CASSLRLAGDSYEQYF
>.|TRBV2
CASSADRFGETQYF
>TRBD2|TRBV13
CASSQWTSGKDTGELFF
>TRBD2|TRBV28
CASSFQGLAGGMETQYF
>.|TRBV20-1
CSARVNSPRTGNTYEQYF
>.|TRBV12-3/TRBV12-4
CASTPGGLDYEQYF
>TRBD1|TRBV28
CASCGTGNTDTQYF
>.|TRBV9
CASSGLDPDTQYF
>.|TRBV6-2/TRBV6-3
CASSYSRPRVGQPQHF
>TRBD2|TRBV28
CASSLLGLAGETQYF
>TRBD1|TRBV6-2/TRBV6-3
CASSSQGASNQPQHF
>.|TRBV27
CASSLLAQGSNQPQHF
>TRBD1|TRBV27
CASSSTNTGVFSEAFF
>.|TRBV6-5
CASSYDAGESRNIQYF
>.|TRBV12-3/TRBV12-4
CASTLWGGTNYGYTF
>TRBD2|TRBV11-2
CASSLLAGGVVGELFF
>.|TRBV11-2
CASSLSEAQETQYF
>TRBD1|TRBV4-1
CASSHAGGSTEAFF
>TRBD1|TRBV28
CASSDRGQGYYEQYF
>.|TRBV12-3/TRBV12-4
CASTRGGGNTEAFF
>.|TRBV7-3
CASSLISNTGELFF
>.|TRBV28
CASIEGTRGLAFF
>.|TRBV10-1
CASRDCRENTGELFF
>.|TRBV11-2
CASSPRHDGTYEQYF
>TRBD2|TRBV20-1
CSARDLREGAYEQYF
>.|TRBV6-1
CASTRGPQNAEAFF
>.|TRBV28
CASSSSGPYEQYF
>.|TRBV12-3/TRBV12-4
CASRLTGSHSPLHF
>TRBD1|TRBV28
CASRTRDRVYEQYF
>TRBD2|TRBV7-2
CASSLGLATQETQYF
>TRBD2|TRBV19
CASSMGGRATDTQYF
>.|TRBV28
CASMKGAKNIQYF
>.|TRBV28
CASSAGRTYGYTF
>.|TRBV7-3
CASSLKGGISTEAFF
>.|TRBV6-1
CASNSGGQPQHF
>.|TRBV12-3/TRBV12-4
CASSSSFPSGELFF
>.|TRBV7-3
CASSLSGGKNTGELFF
>.|TRBV6-5
CASSSPQAPYEQYF
>.|TRBV2
CASSIRTAETQYF
>.|TRBV6-2/TRBV6-3
CASSYNRQTAMVWETQYF
>.|TRBV29-1
CSVAPSLNTEAFF
>.|TRBV7-2
CASSLATGLLTGELFF
>.|TRBV6-5
CASSSNRVSYGYTF
>.|TRBV27
CASSFVGSSYEQYF
>.|TRBV2
CASGPANEQYF
>TRBD1|TRBV6-1
CASSLGTVGNTEAFF
>TRBD1|TRBV7-9
CASSSDRDGNTEAFF
>.|TRBV5-1
CASSFGSTDTQYF